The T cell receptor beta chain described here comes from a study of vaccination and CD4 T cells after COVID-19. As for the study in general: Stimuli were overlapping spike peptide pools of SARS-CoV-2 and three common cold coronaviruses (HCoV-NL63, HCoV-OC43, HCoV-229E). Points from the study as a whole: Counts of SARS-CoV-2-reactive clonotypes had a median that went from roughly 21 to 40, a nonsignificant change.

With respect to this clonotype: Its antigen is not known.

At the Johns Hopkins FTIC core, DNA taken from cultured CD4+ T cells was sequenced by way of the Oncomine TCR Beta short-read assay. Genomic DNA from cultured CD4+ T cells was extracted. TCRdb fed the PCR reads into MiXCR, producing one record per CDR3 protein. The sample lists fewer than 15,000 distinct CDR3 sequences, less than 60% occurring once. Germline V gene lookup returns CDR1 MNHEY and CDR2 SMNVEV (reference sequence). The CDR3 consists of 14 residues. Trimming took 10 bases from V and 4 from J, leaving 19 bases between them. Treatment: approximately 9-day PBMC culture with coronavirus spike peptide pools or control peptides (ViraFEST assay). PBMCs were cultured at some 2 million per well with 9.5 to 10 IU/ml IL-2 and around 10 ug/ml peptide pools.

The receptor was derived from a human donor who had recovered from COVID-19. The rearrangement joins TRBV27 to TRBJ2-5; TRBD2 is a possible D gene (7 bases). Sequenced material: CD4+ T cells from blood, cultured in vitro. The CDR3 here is CATRRTRGAETQYF. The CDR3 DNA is TGTGCCACCCGACGGACTAGGGGGGCAGAGACCCAGTACTTC.